This passage covers 7 T cell receptor beta chains from one sample sequenced in a study of CD4 T cells in relation to SARS-CoV-2 and coronaviruses. Some clones are missing from TCRdb's copy, which holds only in-frame ones; the method was immunoSEQ multiplex PCR. The table records 38,000 or so clones, over 70% of them present only once. The antigens of these receptors remain unknown. The sequenced sample consisted of memory CD4+ T cells from PBMCs, cultured in vitro. All receptors come from an adult with COVID-19.

This clone was recorded only once. This chain uses TRBV28 with TRBJ2-3; the D is unclear. V was cut by 6 bases and J by 1 base, with 11 bases left in between. The germline CDR1 and CDR2 sequences are MDHEN and SYDVKM. The CDR3 runs 14 residues. CDR3 amino acids: CASSVTPRTDTQYF. The CDR3, as DNA: TGTGCCAGCAGCGTCACACCCCGCACAGATACGCAGTATTTT.

The chain couples TRBV5-8 to TRBJ2-3; D call uncertain. Germline V gene data show CDR1 as SGHTS and CDR2 as YDEGEE. The V gene lost 3 bases and the J gene lost 6 bases, with 5 bases spanning the gap. This CDR3 is built from 11 residues. CDR3 in amino acids: CASSSSDTQYF. In nucleotides, the CDR3 is TGTGCCAGCAGCTCGTCGGATACGCAGTATTTT.

In its sample, this clone was seen a few times. In DNA form, the CDR3 reads TGTGCCAGCAGCTTAGTCAGGGGGTCCCGGACCGGGGAGCTGTTTTTT. This sequence encodes CASSLVRGSRTGELFF. The chain combines TRBV11-2 with TRBJ2-2; 7 bases line up with TRBD1. This CDR3 region has 16 residues. With V trimmed by 1 base and J by 5 bases, 7 bases remained unmatched. CDR1 and CDR2 from the germline V gene are SGHAT and FQNNGV. Filled out from reference TRBV11-2 and TRBJ2-2, the complete variable domain reads EAGVAQSPRYKIIEKRQSVAFWCNPISGHATLYWYQQILGQGPKLLIQFQNNGVVDDSQLPKDRFSAERLKGVDSTLKIQPAKLEDSAVYLCASSLVRGSRTGELFFGEGSRLTVL.

This clone was recorded only once. This chain joins TRBV28 and TRBJ1-1; 8 bases fit TRBD1. The CDR3 loop spans 15 amino acids. CDR1 is MDHEN, CDR2 SYDVKM, per germline. Trimming took 5 bases from V and 5 from J; bases not matched to a gene: 10. For the CDR3, the DNA is TGTGCCAGCAGTCCCTCGGACAGGGATGAAACTGAAGCTTTCTTT. Translated: CASSPSDRDETEAFF.

V and J are TRBV28 and TRBJ1-2; no clear D gene. This CDR3 is 14 amino acids long. Trimming shortened V by 6 bases and J by 4 bases, and 15 bases separated the two germline ends. The germline V gene encodes CDR1 MDHEN and CDR2 SYDVKM. CDR3 DNA sequence: TGTGCCAGCAGCCCCCCTCACCCTCTCTATGGCTACACCTTC. The encoded protein is CASSPPHPLYGYTF.

The chain uses TRBV7-2 and TRBJ2-7, with D unclear. CDR1 is SGHTA, CDR2 FQGNSA, per germline. V gave up 5 bases and J gave up 3 bases, with 11 bases separating them. This CDR3 is 13 amino acids long. The CDR3 spells CASSLRLDYEQYF. The CDR3 region has the DNA TGTGCCAGCAGCCTGAGACTCGACTACGAGCAGTACTTC.

V gene TRBV5-1 combines with J gene TRBJ2-1; a possible D gene is TRBD1 (6 bases). Germline V gene sequence: CDR1 SGHRS, CDR2 YFSETQ. The CDR3 has 15 residues. Trimming removed 0 bases at V and 3 bases at J, with 10 bases between. The CDR3 is CASSLGTEIYNEQFF. For the CDR3, the DNA is TGCGCCAGCAGCTTGGGGACAGAAATCTACAATGAGCAGTTCTTC.